This T cell receptor (beta chain) was sequenced in a study of regulatory T cells in long-lasting Graves disease. With respect to this clonotype: One end of the junction fails to match germline, which may point to a read error.

Germline V gives CDR1 LGHNA, CDR2 YSLEER. This CDR3 has 15 amino acids. Time point denoted: newly diagnosed GD, antithyroid drugs for less than 3 months. There was RNA extracted from PBMCs, and the TCR library was made from it. Both iRepertoire HTBI primers and Arm-PCR of CDR3 regions were used to build the TCR beta libraries. TCRdb ran MiXCR on the multiplex PCR reads and lists one entry per CDR3 protein. The sample records around 250,000 distinct CDR3 sequences, around 20% being singletons. The source was peripheral blood mononuclear cells (PBMCs), collected at new diagnosis, from a patient treated with antithyroid drugs. The sequence derives from a female donor with Graves disease. The chain combines TRBV4-3 with TRBJ2-5, with D possibly being TRBD2 (6 bases). CDR3 DNA sequence: TGCACCAGCAGCCAATGTTGGAGGGGCGGGGAGACCCAGTACTTC. Translated: CTSSQCWRGGETQYF.